These 13 T cell receptor beta chains were all obtained from the same sample, sequenced in a study of OX40 agonist ivuxolimab in advanced cancers. Only in-frame clones appear in the TCRdb table, and some are missing; sequencing was by immunoSEQ multiplex PCR. The sample records about 79,000 clones, about 95% being singletons. The input for sequencing was CD4+ or CD8+ T cells sorted from blood, taken in a trial of the OX40 agonist ivuxolimab. These receptors came from an adult with an advanced solid tumor such as melanoma, head and neck, liver or kidney cancer.

The chain uses TRBV7-6 and TRBJ1-2; 7 bases are shared with TRBD1. CDR1 SGHVS and CDR2 FNYEAQ come from the germline V gene. V gave up 5 bases and J gave up 3 bases; unmatched junction bases: 9. This CDR3 is built from 15 residues. Written as DNA, the CDR3 is TGTGCCAGCAGCCCTGGAGGGGGCGCCGACTATGGCTACACCTTC. It is translated as CASSPGGGADYGYTF.

The chain employs TRBV4-3 and TRBJ1-2; possible D gene TRBD1, 5 bases. The V and J ends lost 4 bases and 4 bases respectively, with 22 bases between them. Germline V gene lookup returns CDR1 LGHNA and CDR2 YSLEER. The CDR3 consists of 17 residues. CDR3: CASSPTFAGPLVYGYTF. The CDR3 region has the DNA TGCGCCAGCAGCCCGACTTTTGCGGGACCCCTTGTCTATGGCTACACCTTC.

This clone has a handful of counts. The chain employs TRBV6-4 and TRBJ2-3; possibly TRBD1 for D (5 bases). V was shortened by 8 bases and J by 2 bases, with 14 bases between the two germline ends. This CDR3 has 14 residues. Per germline, CDR1 MRHNA and CDR2 SNTAGT. For the CDR3, the DNA is TGTGCCAGCCGAAGTGGGGCCCCCACAGATACGCAGTATTTT. Encoded protein: CASRSGAPTDTQYF.

The chain recombines TRBV7-9 with TRBJ2-3, with TRBD2 matching over 14 bases. This CDR3 is 15 amino acids long. Germline V CDR1 and CDR2: SEHNR, FQNEAQ (reference sequence). The V and J ends lost 5 bases and 9 bases, in that order; junction bases with no gene match: 7. The CDR3 here is CASSTRTSGRYTQYF. DNA of the CDR3: TGTGCCAGCAGCACCCGGACTAGCGGGAGGTACACGCAGTATTTT.

V gene TRBV5-1 combines with J gene TRBJ2-2, with no clear D. Germline CDR1 reads SGHRS; CDR2 reads YFSETQ. This CDR3 spans 15 amino acids. Trimming took 0 bases from V and 0 from J, leaving 6 bases between them. The CDR3 DNA reads as TGCGCCAGCAGCTTGGACGTCACGAACACCGGGGAGCTGTTTTTT. The encoded protein is CASSLDVTNTGELFF.

The chain carries TRBV9 and TRBJ2-1, with D possibly being TRBD1 (6 bases). The germline CDR1 and CDR2 sequences are SGDLS and YYNGEE. V shed 0 bases and J shed 9 bases, with 10 bases lying between them. The length of the CDR3 is 13 residues. The CDR3 protein is CASSVVGGGEQFF. DNA for the CDR3: TGTGCCAGCAGCGTAGTAGGGGGTGGTGAGCAGTTCTTC.

The genes are TRBV19 and TRBJ2-7; D could derive from TRBD1 or TRBD2 (6 bases each). V was trimmed by 6 bases and J by 2 bases, leaving 11 bases between them. Germline V CDR1 and CDR2: LNHDA, SQIVND (reference sequence). The CDR3 totals 13 residues. The CDR3 bases are TGTGCCAGTAGGTCTAGGGGGGCCTACGAGCAGTACTTC. It encodes CASRSRGAYEQYF.

The chain's CDR3 is CASSFQTSGSSETQYF. As DNA, the CDR3 is TGTGCCAGCAGCTTCCAGACTAGCGGGAGCTCGGAGACCCAGTACTTC. V is TRBV7-9 and J is TRBJ2-5; 12 bases are shared with TRBD2. The trim removed 3 bases at V and 5 bases at J, leaving 7 bases unmatched. CDR1 is SEHNR and CDR2 is FQNEAQ in the germline V gene (reference sequence). The CDR3 spans 16 residues.

The chain has TRBV7-6 and TRBJ2-5; D might be TRBD1 or TRBD2, each matching 5 bases. Germline CDR1 reads SGHVS; CDR2 reads FNYEAQ. V shed 1 base and J shed 1 base, with 10 bases lying between them. This CDR3 is 15 amino acids long. The CDR3 region is CASSLGPGAQETQYF. The CDR3 DNA follows: TGTGCCAGCAGCTTAGGGCCCGGGGCCCAAGAGACCCAGTACTTC. Full variable domain (outside the CDR3, taken from reference TRBV7-6 and TRBJ2-5): GAGVSQSPRYKVTKRGQDVALRCDPISGHVSLYWYRQALGQGPEFLTYFNYEAQQDKSGLPNDRFSAERPEGSISTLTIQRTEQRDSAMYRCASSLGPGAQETQYFGPGTRLLVL.

The chain employs TRBV29-1 and TRBJ1-6; TRBD1 is a possible D gene (5 bases). This CDR3 has 15 residues. Germline V gene sequence: CDR1 SQVTM, CDR2 ANQGSEA. V was pared by 7 bases and J by 0 bases, with 13 bases between. This CDR3 is CSARDGSSYNSPLHF. The CDR3, as DNA: TGCAGCGCCAGGGACGGAAGCTCCTATAATTCACCCCTCCACTTT.

The V and J genes are TRBV27 and TRBJ2-1; weak D call: TRBD2 (7 bases). The germline V and J ends were trimmed by 6 bases and 7 bases, with 13 bases remaining between them. CDR3 length equals 13 residues. Looked up from germline, CDR1 is MNHEY and CDR2 is SMNVEV (reference sequence). CDR3 coding DNA: TGTGCCAGCAGGCCCCGGGGGGCGAATGAGCAGTTCTTC. It translates to CASRPRGANEQFF.

This clone was observed a single time. V is TRBV9 and J is TRBJ1-1; no clear D gene. The length of the CDR3 is 15 residues. CDR1 and CDR2 (germline): SGDLS, YYNGEE. V shed 3 bases and J shed 2 bases, with 14 bases lying between them. This CDR3 reads CASSAGGRLNTEAFF. The CDR3, as DNA: TGTGCCAGCAGCGCCGGCGGGCGGTTAAACACTGAAGCTTTCTTT.

This clone was recorded only once. V gene TRBV7-9 combines with J gene TRBJ2-7, with a weak D call TRBD1 (7 bases). CDR1 and CDR2 from the germline V gene are SEHNR and FQNEAQ (reference sequence). The V and J ends lost 3 bases and 6 bases respectively, with 18 bases between them. This CDR3 comprises 15 residues. The CDR3 protein is CASSLSEVQGGEQYF. The CDR3 DNA sequence: TGTGCCAGCAGCTTGAGTGAAGTGCAGGGGGGCGAGCAGTACTTC.